This TCR beta chain was retrieved from a study of CD8 T cells in ankylosing spondylitis. General observations from the study: There was reportedly significant enrichment of clones that were disease-linked in matched ankylosing spondylitis synovial fluid. Reactive arthritis synovial fluid and blood were previously reported to contain some motif variants. Researchers report that disease-linked clones proved CD8+ and relatively rare in peripheral blood.

The CDR3 contains 11 residues. Trimming cost V 6 bases and J 10 bases, with 13 bases left between them. The germline gives CDR1 SGHRS, CDR2 YFSETQ. This clonotype was seen ten or more times. Its antigen is unknown. Quantitative molecular-barcoded 5'-RACE generated the TCR beta libraries. TCRdb recomputed calls from the 5' RACE reads with MiXCR, one row per CDR3 protein. The table shows around 300,000 distinct CDR3 sequences, with 11% occurring only once. The chain recombines TRBV5-1 with TRBJ1-1; D remains ambiguous. Material for sequencing was blood, either unsorted or a sorted T cell fraction (not recorded which). The TCR was taken from a female donor with ankylosing spondylitis or in good health (not recorded which). The CDR3 sequence is CASTSEGPAFF. The CDR3 coding sequence is TGCGCCAGCACCTCAGAGGGCCCAGCTTTCTTT. Drawing the rest from reference TRBV5-1 and TRBJ1-1, the complete variable domain is KAGVTQTPRYLIKTRGQQVTLSCSPISGHRSVSWYQQTPGQGLQFLFEYFSETQRNKGNFPGRFSGRQFSNSRSEMNVSTLELGDSALYLCASTSEGPAFFGQGTRLTVV.